This T cell receptor (beta chain) was found in a study of PD-L1 blockade in urothelial cancer. Overall study: Patients, treated from about 2014 onward, received atezolizumab 1,200 mg intravenously every 3 weeks. In the patient group, most of the roughly 30 were males with bladder-origin urothelial cancer. Prior chemotherapy in patients spanned 0 to 3 regimens.

Measured with immunoSEQ multiplex PCR; TCRdb has only the in-frame clones, and not every one. The sample shows 95,000 to 150,000 clones, roughly 83% of them seen only once. Comment on this clone: Its antigen is still unknown.

Regarding the study as a whole: Pretreatment TCR clonality in blood under the median foretold superior survival.

The time point is: peripheral blood 6 weeks after treatment start. V was clipped by 5 bases and J by 4 bases; unmatched bases: 11. CDR1 and CDR2 (germline): WNHNN, SYGVQD (reference sequence). This CDR3 contains 18 residues. V usage is TRBV10-1 and J usage is TRBJ2-2; the match to TRBD2 covers 12 bases. Specimen: PBMCs, collected around atezolizumab (anti-PD-L1) treatment. This TCR derives from a man in his fifties with urothelial cancer. The DNA of the CDR3 is TGCGCCAGCAGTCAACTAGCGGGAGGCCCAGCCGGCACCGGGGAGCTGTTTTTT. Residues: CASSQLAGGPAGTGELFF.